This T cell receptor beta chain derives from a study of T-cell memory formation after mild COVID-19. Whole-study findings and limits: Cross-reactive memory appears to have joined, as suggested by some responding clones showing up in pre-infection memory.

This clonotype turned up a few times. Its specificity is not known. TCRdb re-derived calls from the 5' RACE reads in MiXCR, one entry per CDR3 protein. In the table there are 130,000 to 150,000 distinct CDR3 sequences, less than 20% of which are singletons. Sequenced: PBMCs or a T cell subset sorted from them (not recorded which). The receptor comes from an adult woman who had mild COVID-19 (a few samples of this study predate the infection). Cell type and time point are not known.

This CDR3 reads CASSYRPGGTQYF. CDR3 nucleotides: TGCGCCAGCAGCTACCGGCCAGGGGGCACGCAGTATTTT. The chain combines TRBV5-1 with TRBJ2-3; 8 bases are shared with TRBD1. Germline CDR1 is SGHRS and CDR2 is YFSETQ. J gave up 9 bases and V 3 bases, and 6 bases lay outside the gene matches. The CDR3 consists of 13 residues. The variable domain in full, completed from reference TRBV5-1 and TRBJ2-3, reads KAGVTQTPRYLIKTRGQQVTLSCSPISGHRSVSWYQQTPGQGLQFLFEYFSETQRNKGNFPGRFSGRQFSNSRSEMNVSTLELGDSALYLCASSYRPGGTQYFGPGTRLTVL.